Each of the 18 T cell receptor beta chains below was sequenced from the same sample in a study of radiotherapy plus CTLA-4 blockade in lung cancer. Some clones are missing from TCRdb's copy, which holds only in-frame ones; the method was immunoSEQ multiplex PCR. This table holds some 15,000 clones, approximately 75% found once. The sequencing used peripheral blood, collected from a patient treated with radiotherapy plus ipilimumab. Receptors originate from a human donor with non-small cell lung cancer whose response to radiotherapy plus ipilimumab could not be evaluated.

CDR3 amino acids: CASSIVAGAENIQYF. The CDR3 DNA reads TGTGCCAGTAGTATAGTGGCGGGGGCGGAAAACATTCAGTACTTC. The V call is TRBV19, the J call TRBJ2-4; TRBD2 might be the D (7 bases). The CDR3 is 15 amino acids. The V end was cut by 1 base, the J end by 5 bases, with 12 bases between. Germline loops: CDR1 LNHDA, CDR2 SQIVND (reference sequence).

V gene TRBV6-5 combines with J gene TRBJ1-6, with no clear D. The CDR3 consists of 14 residues. Between the trimmed V and J ends, which lost 7 bases and 1 base, there was a span of 8 bases. Germline V gene data show CDR1 as MNHEY and CDR2 as SVGAGI. Here the CDR3 reads CASMRKSYNSPLHF. The CDR3 DNA reads as TGTGCCAGCATGAGAAAGTCCTATAATTCACCCCTCCACTTT.

The chain combines TRBV13 with TRBJ2-5, with 9 positions matching TRBD1. CDR3 length: 16 amino acids. Germline V gene sequence: CDR1 PRHDT, CDR2 FYEKMQ (reference sequence). V trimming: 5 bases; J trimming: 3 bases; junction bases outside the gene matches: 10. This CDR3 is CASSLNYRGQKETQYF. CDR3 nucleotides: TGTGCCAGCAGCCTAAACTACAGGGGGCAAAAAGAGACCCAGTACTTC. Full variable domain (remainder filled in from reference TRBV13 and TRBJ2-5): AAGVIQSPRHLIKEKRETATLKCYPIPRHDTVYWYQQGPGQDPQFLISFYEKMQSDKGSIPDRFSAQQFSDYHSELNMSSLELGDSALYFCASSLNYRGQKETQYFGPGTRLLVL.

The chain uses TRBV7-6 and TRBJ2-3; D uncertain. Trimming removed 4 bases at V and 3 bases at J, with 8 bases between. The CDR3 spans 13 residues. Germline values: CDR1 SGHVS, CDR2 FNYEAQ. DNA for the CDR3: TGTGCCAGCAGCTCCCCCGGTACAGATACGCAGTATTTT. This sequence encodes CASSSPGTDTQYF. Complete variable domain (other parts from reference TRBV7-6 and TRBJ2-3): GAGVSQSPRYKVTKRGQDVALRCDPISGHVSLYWYRQALGQGPEFLTYFNYEAQQDKSGLPNDRFSAERPEGSISTLTIQRTEQRDSAMYRCASSSPGTDTQYFGPGTRLTVL.

The chain links TRBV5-1 to TRBJ1-2, with a weak D call TRBD1 (5 bases). Trimming removed 7 bases at V and 4 bases at J, with 14 bases between. This CDR3 is 13 amino acids long. Germline CDR1 reads SGHRS; CDR2 reads YFSETQ. The DNA for the CDR3 is TGCGCCAGCGGTTCAGGGAAAACCTATGGCTACACCTTC. Amino acids: CASGSGKTYGYTF.

The V call is TRBV9, the J call TRBJ2-1, with TRBD2 identical over 7 bases. CDR3 length equals 14 residues. With 2 bases clipped from V and 3 bases from J, the junction kept 2 bases outside the gene matches. CDR1 and CDR2 from the germline V gene are SGDLS and YYNGEE. The CDR3 DNA follows: TGTGCCAGCAGCGTCGGGACTATCTACAATGAGCAGTTCTTC. Its protein is CASSVGTIYNEQFF.

The chain is built from TRBV7-2 and TRBJ1-5; D not certain. Deletions cut 5 bases from V and 3 bases from J, with 14 bases between. The CDR3 consists of 15 residues. Germline V CDR1 and CDR2: SGHTA, FQGNSA. The CDR3 DNA is TGTGCCAGCAGCGACCGGGTCTCAACCAATCAGCCCCAGCATTTT. The encoded protein is CASSDRVSTNQPQHF. The full variable domain, with the rest looked up from reference TRBV7-2 and TRBJ1-5, is GAGVSQSPSNKVTEKGKDVELRCDPISGHTALYWYRQSLGQGLEFLIYFQGNSAPDKSGLPSDRFSAERTGGSVSTLTIQRTQQEDSAVYLCASSDRVSTNQPQHFGDGTRLSIL.

The CDR3 DNA reads TGTGCCATCAGCGTGGACAGGGATGGCTACACCTTC. It specifies CAISVDRDGYTF. This chain links TRBV10-3 with TRBJ1-2, with 8 bases lining up with TRBD1. V lost 6 bases, J lost 6 bases, and 3 bases stayed unmatched. This CDR3 has 12 residues. Looked up from germline, CDR1 is ENHRY and CDR2 is SYGVKD.

The rearrangement links TRBV6-5 to TRBJ1-1; D unresolved. The V and J ends lost 2 bases and 8 bases respectively, with 15 bases between them. The germline V gene has CDR1 MNHEY and CDR2 SVGAGI. There are 14 residues in the CDR3. This chain's CDR3 is CASSYVQAAKEAFF. DNA for the CDR3: TGTGCCAGCAGTTACGTCCAGGCAGCTAAAGAAGCTTTCTTT.

CDR3 protein: CASSWIPGQGPWNEQFF. DNA for the CDR3: TGTGCCAGCAGCTGGATTCCGGGACAGGGGCCATGGAATGAGCAGTTCTTC. The chain is built from TRBV5-6 and TRBJ2-1, with TRBD1 matching over 10 bases. This CDR3 spans 17 amino acids. Germline values: CDR1 SGHDT, CDR2 YYEEEE. Unmatched junction bases numbered 13, after V lost 3 bases and J lost 7 bases. The full variable domain, completed using reference TRBV5-6 and TRBJ2-1, is DAGVTQSPTHLIKTRGQQVTLRCSPKSGHDTVSWYQQALGQGPQFIFQYYEEEERQRGNFPDRFSGHQFPNYSSELNVNALLLGDSALYLCASSWIPGQGPWNEQFFGPGTRLTVL.

The chain links TRBV30 to TRBJ2-2; TRBD2 agrees at 7 bases. Germline lookup yields CDR1 GTSNPN and CDR2 SVGIG (reference sequence). This CDR3 comprises 15 residues. Losses at the gene ends were 2 bases for V and 3 bases for J; bases not matched to a gene: 6. The CDR3 reads CAWSPAGRDTGELFF. The CDR3 region has the DNA TGTGCCTGGAGTCCCGCAGGGAGGGACACCGGGGAGCTGTTTTTT.

The rearrangement joins TRBV5-3 to TRBJ1-6; a possible D gene is TRBD1 (6 bases). TRBV5-3 is recorded as an ORF, its role being uncertain. V shed 1 base and J shed 7 bases, with 18 bases lying between them. The CDR3 covers 17 residues. The DNA of the CDR3 is TGTGCCAGAAGCTTGACTGGCAGGGGATCAGAGAATTCACCCCTCCACTTT. Protein sequence: CARSLTGRGSENSPLHF.

The gene calls are TRBV28 and TRBJ2-7; D is uncertain. The V and J ends lost 3 bases and 3 bases respectively, with 18 bases between them. This CDR3 is built from 16 residues. Germline CDR1 MDHEN, CDR2 SYDVKM. The CDR3 sequence: CASSLRLLSGNYEQYF. The CDR3 DNA reads TGTGCCAGCAGTTTGAGGCTCCTCTCGGGTAACTACGAGCAGTACTTC. Together with reference TRBV28 and TRBJ2-7, the CDR3 gives the full variable domain: DVKVTQSSRYLVKRTGEKVFLECVQDMDHENMFWYRQDPGLGLRLIYFSYDVKMKEKGDIPEGYSVSREKKERFSLILESASTNQTSMYLCASSLRLLSGNYEQYFGPGTRLTVT.

V and J are TRBV7-2 and TRBJ1-1; no reliable D call. The CDR3 runs 16 residues. V gave up 1 base and J gave up 0 bases, with 12 bases separating them. From germline, CDR1 is SGHTA and CDR2 FQGNSA. CDR3 sequence (DNA): TGTGCCAGCAGCTTAGTTCCCCGGGAGATGAACACTGAAGCTTTCTTT. This sequence encodes CASSLVPREMNTEAFF.

The chain combines TRBV7-3 with TRBJ1-1, with D perhaps TRBD1 (6 bases). Germline CDR1 and CDR2: SGHTA and FQGTGA. Deletions cut 4 bases from V and 1 base from J, with 16 bases between. The length of the CDR3 is 16 residues. The CDR3 bases are TGTGCCAGCAGCTCCCGGGGAGGGGGACCGAACACTGAAGCTTTCTTT. It yields the protein CASSSRGGGPNTEAFF. The whole variable domain, filled in from reference TRBV7-3 and TRBJ1-1, reads GAGVSQTPSNKVTEKGKYVELRCDPISGHTALYWYRQSLGQGPEFLIYFQGTGAADDSGLPNDRFFAVRPEGSVSTLKIQRTERGDSAVYLCASSSRGGGPNTEAFFGQGTRLTVV.

J is TRBJ2-7 and V is TRBV27, with D perhaps TRBD2 (5 bases). Trimming took 5 bases from V and 2 from J, leaving 16 bases between them. The CDR3 spans 15 residues. Germline V CDR1 and CDR2: MNHEY, SMNVEV (reference sequence). The CDR3 here is CASSRRYREPYEQYF. In nucleotides, the CDR3 is TGTGCCAGCAGTCGCCGCTACCGGGAACCCTACGAGCAGTACTTC.

This sequence joins TRBV4-1 and TRBJ1-5, with 12 positions matching TRBD1. Looked up from germline, CDR1 is MGHRA and CDR2 is YSYEKL. This CDR3 comprises 18 residues. Losses at the gene ends were 1 base for V and 1 base for J; bases not matched to a gene: 5. In nucleotides, the CDR3 is TGCGCCAGCAGCCAAGCAGTGGGACAGGGGGCGAGCAATCAGCCCCAGCATTTT. This translates into CASSQAVGQGASNQPQHF.

The V gene is TRBV9, the J gene TRBJ2-5; TRBD2 is a possible D gene (5 bases). Germline-derived CDR1 and CDR2 are SGDLS and YYNGEE. The CDR3 has 14 residues. Trimming cost V 3 bases and J 5 bases, with 14 bases left between them. The CDR3: CASSDVQTGETQYF. The CDR3 nucleotides read TGTGCCAGCAGCGACGTTCAGACGGGGGAGACCCAGTACTTC.